Below are 27 T cell receptor beta chains sequenced from a single sample in a study of HIV-infected children after antiretroviral therapy interruption. This sample's treatment: PENTA 11 planned treatment interruption arm or continuous ART arm. The TCR library was built from RNA with a 3' RACE protocol and unique molecular identifiers. MiXCR was run by TCRdb on the 3' RACE reads, yielding one entry per CDR3 protein. Of tens of thousands of distinct CDR3 sequences listed, 4.3% are singletons. This specimen consisted of CD45RA+ CD4+ T cells from PBMCs, pooled from several time points, obtained from a donor given antiretroviral therapy, either interrupted or continuous. Subset: naive CD4+ CD45RA+ CD45RO- T cells. All receptors derive from a pool of human donors with HIV.

This clonotype was picked up many times. V is TRBV11-3 and J is TRBJ2-5, with 8 nucleotides matching TRBD1. There are 14 residues in the CDR3. V lost 3 bases and J lost 5; bases outside the gene matches: 5. Germline V gene data show CDR1 as SGHNT and CDR2 as YENEEA. The CDR3 DNA reads TGTGCCAGCAGCTTTTCCAGGGGGCAGGAGACCCAGTACTTC. This codes for CASSFSRGQETQYF. The whole variable domain, filled in from reference TRBV11-3 and TRBJ2-5, reads EAGVVQSPRYKIIEKKQPVAFWCNPISGHNTLYWYLQNLGQGPELLIRYENEEAVDDSQLPKDRFSAERLKGVDSTLKIQPAELGDSAVYLCASSFSRGQETQYFGPGTRLLVL.

This sequence joins TRBV6-6 and TRBJ1-3, with TRBD1 identical over 7 bases. The CDR3 extends over 15 amino acids. CDR1 MNHNY and CDR2 SVGAGI come from the germline V gene (reference sequence). Trimming cost V 6 bases and J 0 bases; bases outside gene matches: 5. The CDR3 sequence is CASSRQGDSGNTIYF. The CDR3 DNA follows: TGTGCCAGCAGCAGACAGGGCGACTCTGGAAACACCATATATTTT.

This clonotype was observed at least ten times. The rearrangement joins TRBV28 to TRBJ2-2; possible D gene TRBD1, 5 bases. The CDR3 spans 13 residues. V was shortened by 5 bases and J by 9 bases, with 13 bases between the two germline ends. The germline V gene encodes CDR1 MDHEN and CDR2 SYDVKM. DNA for the CDR3: TGTGCCAGCAGTCTGGGGCGGCAACGGGAGCTGTTTTTT. This codes for CASSLGRQRELFF.

Concerning this clonotype itself: One end of the junction does not line up with germline, which may come from a read error. The chain combines TRBV10-3 with TRBJ1-5; D is uncertain. The CDR3 loop spans 12 amino acids. Germline values: CDR1 ENHRY, CDR2 SYGVKD. The CDR3 coding sequence is TGTGCCACCAGTGATTCGAATCAGCCCCAGCATTTT. Protein product: CATSDSNQPQHF.

In its sample, this clonotype was seen many times. This chain connects TRBV5-1 to TRBJ2-5, with TRBD1 identical over 8 bases. This CDR3 region has 13 residues. Germline values: CDR1 SGHRS, CDR2 YFSETQ. After removal of 4 bases from V and 4 bases from J, the junction contained 3 bases not matched to a gene. The CDR3 region has the DNA TGCGCCAGCAGCATAGGACAGGGAGAGACCCAGTACTTC. This codes for CASSIGQGETQYF.

This chain joins TRBV12-3 or TRBV12-4 and TRBJ1-3, with D tentatively TRBD1 (5 bases). The length of the CDR3 is 15 residues. V was clipped by 3 bases and J by 3 bases, with 12 bases between them. The CDR3 DNA sequence: TGTGCCAGCAGTTTTCGAGGGGCTGGTGGAAACACCATATATTTT. Residues: CASSFRGAGGNTIYF.

This clonotype showed up just a few times. The chain has TRBV10-3 and TRBJ2-4; 8 bases line up with TRBD1. Germline CDR1 is ENHRY and CDR2 is SYGVKD. J gave up 9 bases and V 8 bases, and 15 bases lay outside the gene matches. The CDR3 spans 15 residues. DNA for the CDR3: TGTGCCATCGGGGGGTCCGGGACAGGAGTTAGCATTCAGTACTTC. It codes for CAIGGSGTGVSIQYF.

This clonotype was seen only a few times. The chain uses TRBV20-1 and TRBJ2-1; TRBD2 matches 10 bases. V lost 0 bases to trimming and J lost 7 bases; unmatched junction nucleotides: 6. Germline-derived CDR1 and CDR2 are DFQATT and SNEGSKA (reference sequence). CDR3 length: 15 amino acids. The CDR3 nucleotides are TGCAGTGCTAGAGATCTAGCGGGGGAGAGGAATGAGCAGTTCTTC. Translated: CSARDLAGERNEQFF.

V usage is TRBV29-1 and J usage is TRBJ2-7, with D possibly called TRBD1 or TRBD2 (5 bases each). The CDR3 contains 11 residues. Trimming left V 3 bases short and J 7 bases short, with 10 bases between. From germline, CDR1 is SQVTM and CDR2 ANQGSEA. The CDR3: CSVDEGKEQYF. The CDR3 bases are TGCAGCGTTGATGAGGGGAAAGAGCAGTACTTC.

This clonotype was seen repeatedly, ten times or more. CDR3 coding DNA: TGTGCCAGCTCACCCTCCCAGGGCCCATACGAGCAGTACTTC. Its translation: CASSPSQGPYEQYF. The V call is TRBV18, the J call TRBJ2-7, with TRBD1 as a possible D gene (5 bases). CDR1 and CDR2 from the germline V gene are KGHSH and LQKENI. The CDR3 loop spans 14 amino acids. V shed 3 bases and J shed 4 bases, with 13 bases lying between them.

At least ten counts were recorded for this clonotype. V and J are TRBV5-1 and TRBJ2-7; 7 bases align to TRBD2. V was clipped by 4 bases and J by 6 bases; unmatched bases: 13. Germline-derived CDR1 and CDR2 are SGHRS and YFSETQ. This CDR3 has 15 amino acids. CDR3 sequence reads: CASSVTTGGGREQYF. The CDR3 region has the DNA TGCGCCAGCAGCGTAACCACGGGAGGCGGCCGCGAGCAGTACTTC.

About this clonotype: A much larger clone lies one base from this, so it may be a read error. J is TRBJ2-3 and V is TRBV29-1; tentatively, D is TRBD2 (6 bases). Germline CDR1 SQVTM, CDR2 ANQGSEA. CDR3 length equals 13 residues. CDR3: CSVEGEVADMQYF. Here the CDR3 DNA reads TGCAGCGTTGAAGGGGAGGTCGCAGATATGCAGTATTTT.

In its sample, this clonotype was seen many times. The J gene is TRBJ1-1, the V gene TRBV5-1, with 7 bases lining up with TRBD1. This CDR3 spans 14 amino acids. The junction had 9 bases not matched to a gene; V was cut back by 2 bases and J by 8 bases. CDR1 is SGHRS and CDR2 is YFSETQ in the germline V gene. DNA of the CDR3: TGCGCCAGCAGCTTTGGACAGGCCGGGAAAGAAGCTTTCTTT. Its translation is CASSFGQAGKEAFF. Combining the CDR3 with reference TRBV5-1 and TRBJ1-1 gives the whole variable domain KAGVTQTPRYLIKTRGQQVTLSCSPISGHRSVSWYQQTPGQGLQFLFEYFSETQRNKGNFPGRFSGRQFSNSRSEMNVSTLELGDSALYLCASSFGQAGKEAFFGQGTRLTVV.

CDR3 nucleotides: TGCGCCAGCAGCTTGGGAGGGGGCGCTGGGGCCAACGTCCTGACTTTC. This sequence encodes CASSLGGGAGANVLTF. V and J are TRBV5-1 and TRBJ2-6; 7 bases are a match to TRBD1. CDR1 SGHRS and CDR2 YFSETQ come from the germline V gene. V gave up 0 bases and J gave up 2 bases; unmatched junction bases: 2. The CDR3 contains 16 residues.

This clonotype was seen a handful of times. V and J are TRBV2 and TRBJ2-2; D gene ambiguous. The CDR3 covers 12 residues. V lost 3 bases and J lost 6, with 5 bases in between. Germline V gene data show CDR1 as SNHLY and CDR2 as FYNNEI. The CDR3: CASSEVAGELFF. The CDR3 nucleotides are TGTGCCAGCAGTGAGGTGGCCGGGGAGCTGTTTTTT.

This clonotype came up many times. The rearrangement links TRBV20-1 to TRBJ2-4; TRBD1 is a possible D gene (6 bases). From germline, CDR1 is DFQATT and CDR2 SNEGSKA (reference sequence). This CDR3 is 15 amino acids long. V was trimmed by 0 bases and J by 8 bases, leaving 17 bases between them. The CDR3 DNA reads TGCAGTGCTAGAGATTCCTCAGGGGCGGTGGACATTCAGTACTTC. Its translation: CSARDSSGAVDIQYF.

By share of the sample, this clonotype is medium-sized. This rearrangement joins TRBV12-5 to TRBJ1-1; a possible D gene is TRBD1 (5 bases). This CDR3 spans 16 amino acids. Germline V CDR1 and CDR2: LGHNT, FRNRAP. Trimming removed 4 bases at V and 3 bases at J, with 18 bases between. The CDR3 DNA sequence: TGTGCTAGTGGTTACAATCTCGGACGGGGCGACACTGAAGCTTTCTTT. This codes for CASGYNLGRGDTEAFF.

The rearrangement joins TRBV12-5 to TRBJ2-7; TRBD1 agrees at 7 bases. After removal of 2 bases from V and 2 bases from J, the junction contained 9 bases not matched to a gene. The CDR3 runs to 16 residues. Germline V gene lookup returns CDR1 LGHNT and CDR2 FRNRAP. The CDR3, as DNA: TGTGCTAGTGGTTTGCTAGACAGGGAAAGGACCTACGAGCAGTACTTC. Its translation: CASGLLDRERTYEQYF.

This clonotype was seen repeatedly, ten times or more. In DNA form, the CDR3 reads TGTGCCAGCAGTTCAGGGGGTTCAAGAAATCAGCCCCAGCATTTT. The encoded protein is CASSSGGSRNQPQHF. The chain carries TRBV6-2 or TRBV6-3 and TRBJ1-5; 7 bases map to TRBD1. CDR3 size: 15 residues. Germline lookup yields CDR1 MNHEY and CDR2 SVGEGT. The junction had 7 bases not matched to a gene; V was cut back by 4 bases and J by 4 bases.

This clonotype was counted ten times or more. The rearrangement links TRBV20-1 to TRBJ2-5; no firm D call. Trimming removed 6 bases from V and 4 bases from J, with 15 bases in between. CDR3 length: 13 amino acids. Germline V lookup: CDR1 DFQATT, CDR2 SNEGSKA (reference sequence). CDR3 sequence (DNA): TGCAGTGCCGTTAAGGGCGGCGTAGAGACCCAGTACTTC. Protein: CSAVKGGVETQYF.

This clonotype was seen at least ten times. This rearrangement joins TRBV4-1 to TRBJ2-1; perhaps TRBD1 as D (6 bases). Germline V gene sequence: CDR1 MGHRA, CDR2 YSYEKL. This CDR3 region has 16 residues. Trimming took off 2 bases at V and 1 base at J, with 12 bases between the two ends. DNA of the CDR3: TGCGCCAGCAGCCAAACCTCCGGACAGTCCTACAATGAGCAGTTCTTC. Translated: CASSQTSGQSYNEQFF.

This clonotype was counted at least ten times. CDR3 amino acids: CSGQGGNTEAFF. In DNA, the CDR3 is TGCTCCGGACAGGGCGGGAACACTGAAGCTTTCTTT. The V gene is TRBV29-1, the J gene TRBJ1-1; 8 bases align to TRBD1. Germline-derived CDR1 and CDR2 are SQVTM and ANQGSEA. The CDR3 spans 12 residues.

This clonotype is medium-sized. This chain links TRBV6-1 with TRBJ1-5; 9 bases agree with TRBD1. The CDR3 length is 13 residues. J lost 5 bases, V lost 6 bases, and 2 bases had no gene match. Looked up from germline, CDR1 is MNHNS and CDR2 is SASEGT. CDR3: CASRGQGYQPQHF. The CDR3 nucleotides read TGTGCCAGCAGGGGACAGGGCTATCAGCCCCAGCATTTT.

This clonotype was seen at least ten times. The chain joins TRBV10-1 to TRBJ1-2; 8 nucleotides line up with TRBD1. V trimming: 7 bases; J trimming: 3 bases; junction bases outside the gene matches: 1. Germline loops: CDR1 WNHNN, CDR2 SYGVQD (reference sequence). The CDR3 is 12 amino acids. CDR3 sequence: CASMDRDYGYTF. For the CDR3, the DNA is TGCGCCAGCATGGACAGGGACTATGGCTACACCTTC.

This clonotype was recorded only once. CDR3 nucleotides: TGTGCCAGTAGTCCGGGACAGACCTACGAGCAGTACTTC. Translation: CASSPGQTYEQYF. V is TRBV19 and J is TRBJ2-7; 7 positions agree with TRBD1. Trimming removed 5 bases from V and 2 bases from J; junction bases left unmatched: 3. CDR1 and CDR2 from the germline V gene are LNHDA and SQIVND (reference sequence). The CDR3 has 13 amino acids. Complete variable domain (other parts from reference TRBV19 and TRBJ2-7): DGGITQSPKYLFRKEGQNVTLSCEQNLNHDAMYWYRQDPGQGLRLIYYSQIVNDFQKGDIAEGYSVSREKKESFPLTVTSAQKNPTAFYLCASSPGQTYEQYFGPGTRLTVT.

This chain uses TRBV2 with TRBJ1-5; TRBD1 matches at 7 bases. The J segment lost 0 bases and the V segment lost 7 bases, leaving 6 bases of the junction unmatched. CDR3 length: 15 residues. Germline V gene sequence: CDR1 SNHLY, CDR2 FYNNEI. Here the CDR3 reads CASTMTGNSNQPQHF. Written as DNA, the CDR3 is TGTGCCAGCACTATGACAGGGAATAGCAATCAGCCCCAGCATTTT.

This clonotype was seen ten or more times. The chain has TRBV11-2 and TRBJ2-1; no clear D gene. V dropped 3 bases and J dropped 1 base, with 10 bases sitting between them. The CDR3 contains 15 residues. Germline-derived CDR1 and CDR2 are SGHAT and FQNNGV. The CDR3 loop reads CASSFLQGSYNEQFF. As DNA, the CDR3 is TGTGCCAGCAGCTTTCTCCAAGGTTCCTACAATGAGCAGTTCTTC.